This passage covers 10 T cell receptor beta chains from one sample sequenced in a study of blood T cell repertoires in COVID-19. Using immunoSEQ multiplex PCR, the repertoire was profiled, and TCRdb retains in-frame clones only, with some absent. The table records just under 350,000 clones, around 83% of them present only once. Source material: peripheral blood. The source is a man aged 30-40 years with active or convalescent COVID-19.

V and J are TRBV5-1 and TRBJ2-5; D perhaps matches TRBD1 (5 bases). CDR1 SGHRS and CDR2 YFSETQ come from the germline V gene. Trimming removed 6 bases from V and 4 bases from J, with 10 bases in between. The CDR3 contains 12 residues. DNA for the CDR3: TGCGCCAGCACTGGGGCAGGAGAGACCCAGTACTTC. It codes for CASTGAGETQYF.

In this sample, this clone turned up once. The rearrangement links TRBV7-2 to TRBJ2-1, with TRBD2 matching over 10 bases. V was clipped by 5 bases and J by 6 bases; unmatched bases: 4. The CDR3 extends over 14 amino acids. Germline V gene data show CDR1 as SGHTA and CDR2 as FQGNSA. This CDR3 is CASSPRTSGNEQFF. The CDR3 DNA reads as TGTGCCAGCAGCCCAAGGACTAGCGGCAATGAGCAGTTCTTC.

The rearrangement uses TRBV5-4 and TRBJ2-1; a possible D gene is TRBD2 (5 bases). This CDR3 region has 14 residues. Germline assignment: CDR1 SGHNT and CDR2 YYREEE (reference sequence). The V end was cut by 0 bases, the J end by 3 bases, with 7 bases between. The DNA of the CDR3 is TGTGCCAGCAGCTTGGTAGGGAGCTACAATGAGCAGTTCTTC. Translated: CASSLVGSYNEQFF.

V gene TRBV27 combines with J gene TRBJ1-1, with 9 bases matching TRBD1. The CDR3 runs 14 residues. The germline V gene encodes CDR1 MNHEY and CDR2 SMNVEV (reference sequence). The trim removed 6 bases at V and 5 bases at J, leaving 7 bases unmatched. CDR3 DNA sequence: TGTGCCAGCAGATCCTTGACAGGGGGTACTGAAGCTTTCTTT. This sequence encodes CASRSLTGGTEAFF.

This chain joins TRBV7-7 and TRBJ2-1; D unclear. The CDR3 runs to 13 residues. Per germline, CDR1 SSHAT and CDR2 FNYEAQ (reference sequence). V was trimmed by 6 bases and J by 7 bases, leaving 13 bases between them. CDR3 region: CASRRVSGNEQFF. CDR3 nucleotide sequence: TGTGCCAGCAGGCGCGTCTCCGGGAATGAGCAGTTCTTC.

This chain uses TRBV19 with TRBJ1-4; the match to TRBD1 covers 9 bases. The CDR3 loop spans 15 amino acids. V gave up 5 bases and J gave up 5 bases; unmatched junction bases: 6. Germline V gives CDR1 LNHDA, CDR2 SQIVND (reference sequence). The CDR3 sequence: CASSDRTGANEKLFF. CDR3 nucleotides: TGTGCCAGTAGTGACCGGACAGGGGCGAATGAAAAACTGTTTTTT.

The chain combines TRBV28 with TRBJ1-5; a weak D match, TRBD1 (5 bases). The V gene's germline CDR1 is MDHEN and CDR2 SYDVKM. V was clipped by 7 bases and J by 3 bases, with 16 bases between them. The CDR3 consists of 15 residues. The chain's CDR3 is CASKLGQRSNQPQHF. The CDR3 nucleotides are TGTGCCAGCAAGTTGGGGCAGAGGTCCAATCAGCCCCAGCATTTT.

The rearrangement links TRBV15 to TRBJ2-3; the match to TRBD1 covers 7 bases. The CDR3 extends over 14 amino acids. The germline gives CDR1 LNHNV, CDR2 YYDKDF (reference sequence). V trimming: 0 bases; J trimming: 3 bases; junction bases outside the gene matches: 0. The CDR3 loop is CATSREGQTDTQYF. CDR3 nucleotide sequence: TGTGCCACCAGCAGAGAGGGACAGACAGATACGCAGTATTTT.

The chain has TRBV7-9 and TRBJ2-3, with 10 bases identical to TRBD1. The CDR3 extends over 14 amino acids. CDR1 and CDR2 (germline): SEHNR, FQNEAQ (reference sequence). V was clipped by 6 bases and J by 5 bases; unmatched bases: 5. The CDR3: CASRSGTGEDTQYF. The CDR3 nucleotides are TGTGCCAGCAGGTCCGGGACAGGGGAAGATACGCAGTATTTT.

The gene calls are TRBV15 and TRBJ2-5, with 8 bases that match TRBD1. Germline V gene lookup returns CDR1 LNHNV and CDR2 YYDKDF (reference sequence). Trimming at V came to 2 bases and at J to 1 base, leaving 12 bases not matched to a gene. This CDR3 region has 18 residues. CDR3 region: CATSRSTGTGIRQETQYF. Here the CDR3 DNA reads TGTGCCACCAGCAGATCTACCGGGACAGGAATCCGCCAAGAGACCCAGTACTTC.